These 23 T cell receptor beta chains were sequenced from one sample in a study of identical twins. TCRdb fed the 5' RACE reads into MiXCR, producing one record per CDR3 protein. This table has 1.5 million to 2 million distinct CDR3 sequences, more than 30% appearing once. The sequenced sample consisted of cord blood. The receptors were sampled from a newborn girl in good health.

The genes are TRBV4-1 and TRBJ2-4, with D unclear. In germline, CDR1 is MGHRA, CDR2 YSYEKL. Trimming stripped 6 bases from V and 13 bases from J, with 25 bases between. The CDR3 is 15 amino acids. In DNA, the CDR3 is TGCGCCAGCAGTGGTAGCTCCAACTCCTACAATGAGCAGTACTTC. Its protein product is CASSGSSNSYNEQYF.

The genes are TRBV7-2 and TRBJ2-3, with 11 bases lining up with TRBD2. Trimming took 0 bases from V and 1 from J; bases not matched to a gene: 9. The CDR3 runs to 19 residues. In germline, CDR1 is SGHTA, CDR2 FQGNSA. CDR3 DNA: TGTGCCAGCAGCTTAGCTGCCATAGCGGGGGGGCCCCGCACAGATACGCAGTATTTT. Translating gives CASSLAAIAGGPRTDTQYF.

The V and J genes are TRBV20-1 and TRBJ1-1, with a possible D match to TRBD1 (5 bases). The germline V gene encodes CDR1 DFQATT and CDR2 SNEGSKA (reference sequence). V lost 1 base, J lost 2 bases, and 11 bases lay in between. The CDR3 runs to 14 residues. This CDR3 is CSARAGRGNTEAFF. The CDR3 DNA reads TGCAGTGCTAGAGCCGGAAGGGGAAACACTGAAGCTTTCTTT.

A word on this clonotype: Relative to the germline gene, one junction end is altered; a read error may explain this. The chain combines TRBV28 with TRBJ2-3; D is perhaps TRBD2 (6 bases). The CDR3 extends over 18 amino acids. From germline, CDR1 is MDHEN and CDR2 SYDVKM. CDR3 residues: CAGSLALGPTSSPDTQYF. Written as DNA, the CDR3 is TGTGCCGGCAGTTTAGCTTTAGGCCCGACTAGTTCTCCAGATACGCAGTATTTT. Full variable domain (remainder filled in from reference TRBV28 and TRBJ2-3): DVKVTQSSRYLVKRTGEKVFLECVQDMDHENMFWYRQDPGLGLRLIYFSYDVKMKEKGDIPEGYSVSREKKERFSLILESASTNQTSMYLCAGSLALGPTSSPDTQYFGPGTRLTVL.

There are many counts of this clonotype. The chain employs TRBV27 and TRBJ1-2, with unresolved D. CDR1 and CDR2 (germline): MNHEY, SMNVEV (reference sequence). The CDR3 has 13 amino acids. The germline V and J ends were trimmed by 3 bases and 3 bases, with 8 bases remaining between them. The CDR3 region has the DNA TGTGCCAGCAGTTTCGGGCGGTACTATGGCTACACCTTC. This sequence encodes CASSFGRYYGYTF.

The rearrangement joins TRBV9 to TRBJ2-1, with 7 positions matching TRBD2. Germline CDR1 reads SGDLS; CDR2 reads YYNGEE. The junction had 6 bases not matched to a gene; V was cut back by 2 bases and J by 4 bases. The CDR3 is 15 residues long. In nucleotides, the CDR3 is TGTGCCAGCAGCGTTCAAGCGGGGATTTACAATGAGCAGTTCTTC. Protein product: CASSVQAGIYNEQFF.

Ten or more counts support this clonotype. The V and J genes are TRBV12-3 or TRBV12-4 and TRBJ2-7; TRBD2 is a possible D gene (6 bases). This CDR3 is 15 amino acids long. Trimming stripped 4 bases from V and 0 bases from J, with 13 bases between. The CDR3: CASSWDPGVSYEQYF. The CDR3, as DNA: TGTGCCAGCAGTTGGGATCCGGGGGTCTCCTACGAGCAGTACTTC.

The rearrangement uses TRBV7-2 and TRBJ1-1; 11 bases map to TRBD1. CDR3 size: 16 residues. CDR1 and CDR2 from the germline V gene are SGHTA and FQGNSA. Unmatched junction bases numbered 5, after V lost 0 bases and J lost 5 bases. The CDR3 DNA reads TGTGCCAGCAGCTTAGCCCGGACAGGGGGCGGTACTGAAGCTTTCTTT. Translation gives CASSLARTGGGTEAFF.

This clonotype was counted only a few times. The CDR3 is CASSRGLNEQYF. The CDR3 DNA is TGTGCCAGCAGTAGGGGGCTCAACGAGCAGTACTTC. The V call is TRBV27, the J call TRBJ2-5; 7 nucleotides match TRBD1. The DNA end is a closer match to TRBJ2-7, so the J assignment may be wrong. The CDR3 is 12 amino acids. In germline, CDR1 is MNHEY, CDR2 SMNVEV (reference sequence).

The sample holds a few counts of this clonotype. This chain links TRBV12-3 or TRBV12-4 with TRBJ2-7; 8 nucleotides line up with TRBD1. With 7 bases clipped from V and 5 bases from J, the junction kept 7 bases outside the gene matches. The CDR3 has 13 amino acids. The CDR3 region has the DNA TGTGCCAGCAACCTCGGACAGGGTGACGAGCAGTACTTC. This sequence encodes CASNLGQGDEQYF.

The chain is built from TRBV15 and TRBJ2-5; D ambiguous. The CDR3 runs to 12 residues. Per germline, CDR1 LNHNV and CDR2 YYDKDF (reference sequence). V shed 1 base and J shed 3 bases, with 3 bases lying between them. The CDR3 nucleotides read TGTGCCACCAGCAGAGGAGAAGAGACCCAGTACTTC. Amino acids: CATSRGEETQYF.

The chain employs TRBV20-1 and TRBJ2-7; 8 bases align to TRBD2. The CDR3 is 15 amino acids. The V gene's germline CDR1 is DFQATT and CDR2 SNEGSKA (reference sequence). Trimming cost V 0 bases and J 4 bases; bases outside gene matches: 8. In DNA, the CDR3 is TGCAGTGCTAGAGATCGGAAGCGGGAGAAATACGAGCAGTACTTC. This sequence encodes CSARDRKREKYEQYF.

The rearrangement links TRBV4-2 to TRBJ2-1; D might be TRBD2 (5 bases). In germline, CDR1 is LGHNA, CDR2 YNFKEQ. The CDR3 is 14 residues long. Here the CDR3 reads CSPLDSILLQEQFF. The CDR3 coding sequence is TGTTCACCGTTGGACTCGATATTATTGCAGGAGCAGTTCTTC.

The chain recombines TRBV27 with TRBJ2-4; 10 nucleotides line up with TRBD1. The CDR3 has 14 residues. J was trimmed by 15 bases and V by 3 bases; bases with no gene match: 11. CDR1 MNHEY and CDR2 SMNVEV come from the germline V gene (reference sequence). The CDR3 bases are TGTGCCAGCAGTTTTAGGGACAGGGGCCTCGAGCGGTACTTC. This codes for CASSFRDRGLERYF.

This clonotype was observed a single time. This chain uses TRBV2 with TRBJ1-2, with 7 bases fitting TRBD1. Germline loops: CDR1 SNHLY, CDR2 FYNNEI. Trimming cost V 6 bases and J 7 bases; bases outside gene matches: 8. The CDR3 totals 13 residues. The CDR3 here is CASSTTGIIGYTF. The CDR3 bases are TGTGCCAGCAGCACGACAGGGATCATTGGCTACACCTTC. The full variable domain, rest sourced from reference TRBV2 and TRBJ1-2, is EPEVTQTPSHQVTQMGQEVILRCVPISNHLYFYWYRQILGQKVEFLVSFYNNEISEKSEIFDDQFSVERPDGSNFTLKIRSTKLEDSAMYFCASSTTGIIGYTFGSGTRLTVV.

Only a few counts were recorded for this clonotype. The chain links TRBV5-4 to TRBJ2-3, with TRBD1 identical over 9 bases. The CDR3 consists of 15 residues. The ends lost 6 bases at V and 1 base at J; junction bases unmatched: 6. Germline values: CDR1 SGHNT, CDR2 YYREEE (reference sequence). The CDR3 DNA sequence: TGTGCCAGCAACACAGGGGGCGTCGGCACAGATACGCAGTATTTT. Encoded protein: CASNTGGVGTDTQYF.

CDR3 coding DNA: TGTGCCAGCAGCCAGGGGGGACAGGGCTCCTACGAGCAGTACTTC. This encodes CASSQGGQGSYEQYF. The chain recombines TRBV3-1 with TRBJ2-7; TRBD1 matches at 9 bases. CDR1 and CDR2 from the germline V gene are LGHDT and YNNKEL (reference sequence). This CDR3 is 15 amino acids long. V was clipped by 3 bases and J by 0 bases; unmatched bases: 3.

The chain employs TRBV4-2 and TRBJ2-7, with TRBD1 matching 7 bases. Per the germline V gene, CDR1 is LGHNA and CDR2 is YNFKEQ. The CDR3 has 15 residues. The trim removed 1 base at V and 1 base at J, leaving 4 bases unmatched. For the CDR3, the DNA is TGTGCCAGCAGCCAAGCGGGACAGCTTTCCTACGAGCAGTACTTC. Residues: CASSQAGQLSYEQYF.

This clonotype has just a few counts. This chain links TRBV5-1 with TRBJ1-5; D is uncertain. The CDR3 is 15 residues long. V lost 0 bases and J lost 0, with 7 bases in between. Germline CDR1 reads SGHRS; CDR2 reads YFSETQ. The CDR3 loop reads CASSLGPSSNQPQHF. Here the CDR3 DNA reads TGCGCCAGCAGCTTGGGTCCATCTAGCAATCAGCCCCAGCATTTT.

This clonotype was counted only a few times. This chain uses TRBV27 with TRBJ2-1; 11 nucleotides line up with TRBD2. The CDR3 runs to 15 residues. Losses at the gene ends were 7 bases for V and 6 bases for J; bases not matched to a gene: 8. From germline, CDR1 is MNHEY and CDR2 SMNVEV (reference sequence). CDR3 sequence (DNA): TGTGCCAGCACGCCGTTAGCGGGAGGGCTCAATGAGCAGTTCTTC. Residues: CASTPLAGGLNEQFF.

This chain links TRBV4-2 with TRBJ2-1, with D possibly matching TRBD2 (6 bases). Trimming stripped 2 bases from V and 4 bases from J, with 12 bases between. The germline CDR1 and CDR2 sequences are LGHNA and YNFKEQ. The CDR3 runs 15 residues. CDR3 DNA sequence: TGTGCCAGCAGCCAAACGCTAGCGCTTTACAATGAGCAGTTCTTC. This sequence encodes CASSQTLALYNEQFF.

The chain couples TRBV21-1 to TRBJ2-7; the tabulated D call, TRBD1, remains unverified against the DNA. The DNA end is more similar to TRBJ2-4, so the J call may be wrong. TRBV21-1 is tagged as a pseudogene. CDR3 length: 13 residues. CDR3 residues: CASSPWTENIQYF. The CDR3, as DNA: TGTGCCAGCAGCCCGTGGACAGAAAACATTCAGTACTTC.

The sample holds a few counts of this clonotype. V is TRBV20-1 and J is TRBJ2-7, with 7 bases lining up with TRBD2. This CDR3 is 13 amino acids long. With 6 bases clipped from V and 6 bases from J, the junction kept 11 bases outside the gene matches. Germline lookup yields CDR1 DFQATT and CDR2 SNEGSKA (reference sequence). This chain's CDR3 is CSALRPAGSEQYF. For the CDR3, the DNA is TGCAGTGCCTTACGCCCAGCGGGAAGCGAGCAGTACTTC.